Listed here are 17 T cell receptor beta chains from one sample, sequenced in a study of control samples from healthy donors and cancer patients. The table came from immunoSEQ multiplex PCR; TCRdb's copy has only in-frame clones and leaves some out. In the table there are 150,000 to 200,000 clones, over 85% of which are singletons. The source material was blood. The receptors originated from a man aged 25 to 40 in good health.

The chain links TRBV18 to TRBJ1-1; 10 positions match TRBD1. CDR1 KGHSH and CDR2 LQKENI come from the germline V gene. CDR3 size: 15 residues. V lost 3 bases to trimming and J lost 5 bases; unmatched junction nucleotides: 6. CDR3 in DNA: TGTGCCAGCTCACCGGCTTGGGACAGGGGAACTGAAGCTTTCTTT. Translated: CASSPAWDRGTEAFF.

The genes are TRBV3-1 (or the pseudogene TRBV3-2) and TRBJ1-4; possible D gene TRBD1, 5 bases. Per germline, CDR1 LGHDT and CDR2 YNNKEL (reference sequence). The CDR3 consists of 13 residues. Trimming stripped 5 bases from V and 7 bases from J, with 11 bases between. The CDR3 nucleotides read TGTGCCAGCAGCATAGGGGTTGCTGAAAAACTGTTTTTT. This translates into CASSIGVAEKLFF.

This clone has only a few counts. The chain has TRBV14 and TRBJ2-7; either TRBD1 or TRBD2 may supply D (6 bases each). CDR1 and CDR2 from the germline V gene are SGHDN and FVKESK. The V and J ends lost 4 bases and 3 bases respectively, with 19 bases between them. This CDR3 is built from 16 residues. CDR3 DNA sequence: TGTGCCAGCAGCCGCACCGTTACAGGGAGGATCTACGAGCAGTACTTC. Residues: CASSRTVTGRIYEQYF.

The rearrangement links TRBV4-2 to TRBJ2-2; D call uncertain. The CDR3 extends over 15 amino acids. Trimming pared 3 bases from V and 0 bases from J, leaving 8 bases between. Germline V gene lookup returns CDR1 LGHNA and CDR2 YNFKEQ. The chain's CDR3 is CASSQGSPNTGELFF. The CDR3 DNA sequence: TGTGCCAGCAGCCAGGGCAGCCCGAACACCGGGGAGCTGTTTTTT.

This chain joins TRBV7-3 and TRBJ2-5; TRBD2 is a possible D gene (5 bases). CDR1 is SGHTA, CDR2 FQGTGA, per germline. There are 13 residues in the CDR3. The ends were cut back, 5 bases at V and 9 bases at J, with 16 bases in the middle. CDR3: CASSPSPLQAQYF. The CDR3 DNA follows: TGTGCCAGCAGCCCTAGCCCCCTCCAGGCCCAGTACTTC.

The chain has TRBV7-9 and TRBJ2-1; D possibly corresponds to TRBD2 (6 bases). Trimming left V 6 bases short and J 5 bases short, with 14 bases between. The CDR3 length is 14 residues. Germline V gives CDR1 SEHNR, CDR2 FQNEAQ (reference sequence). The CDR3 DNA sequence: TGTGCCAGCAGTCTCGAAGGAGGGAACAATGAGCAGTTCTTC. Amino acids: CASSLEGGNNEQFF. The variable domain in full, completed from reference TRBV7-9 and TRBJ2-1, reads DTGVSQNPRHKITKRGQNVTFRCDPISEHNRLYWYRQTLGQGPEFLTYFQNEAQLEKSRLLSDRFSAERPKGSFSTLEIQRTEQGDSAMYLCASSLEGGNNEQFFGPGTRLTVL.

V is TRBV4-2 and J is TRBJ2-3; tentatively, D is TRBD2 (6 bases). The CDR3 has 16 amino acids. The germline CDR1 and CDR2 sequences are LGHNA and YNFKEQ. With 0 bases removed from V and 1 base from J, the gap between germline ends came to 11 bases. The CDR3 loop is CASSQDWRGGTDTQYF. The CDR3 DNA sequence: TGTGCCAGCAGCCAAGATTGGCGGGGAGGCACAGATACGCAGTATTTT.

This chain uses TRBV7-6 with TRBJ2-7, with TRBD1 as a possible D gene (6 bases). The CDR3 is 16 amino acids. The germline CDR1 and CDR2 sequences are SGHVS and FNYEAQ. The ends were cut back, 1 base at V and 3 bases at J, with 16 bases in the middle. CDR3 nucleotides: TGTGCCAGCAGCTTAGGGGCAAACAGGGTTGACTACGAGCAGTACTTC. It specifies CASSLGANRVDYEQYF.

This clone has only a few counts. The chain has TRBV6-1 and TRBJ1-4; D is ambiguous. Trimming removed 0 bases at V and 0 bases at J, with 11 bases between. CDR3 length equals 17 residues. Germline-derived CDR1 and CDR2 are MNHNS and SASEGT. As DNA, the CDR3 is TGTGCCAGCAGTGAAGCAGGAGGTACTGCAACTAATGAAAAACTGTTTTTT. Residues: CASSEAGGTATNEKLFF.

J is TRBJ1-6 and V is TRBV28; D unclear. In germline, CDR1 is MDHEN, CDR2 SYDVKM. The germline V and J ends were trimmed by 3 bases and 8 bases, with 8 bases remaining between them. This CDR3 has 13 residues. CDR3 region: CASSFGPDSPLHF. The CDR3 region has the DNA TGTGCCAGCAGTTTTGGCCCTGATTCACCCCTCCACTTT.

The J gene is TRBJ1-1, the V gene TRBV9, with D hard to call. The CDR3 runs to 14 residues. Germline V lookup: CDR1 SGDLS, CDR2 YYNGEE. V shed 5 bases and J shed 5 bases, with 16 bases lying between them. The CDR3 protein is CASRSQSVGTEAFF. The CDR3 DNA is TGTGCCAGCAGATCCCAGTCCGTAGGGACTGAAGCTTTCTTT.

This clone has a handful of counts. The rearrangement links TRBV7-2 to TRBJ1-2; 7 bases line up with TRBD1. V shed 11 bases, J shed 6 bases, and the junction held 9 bases outside the gene matches. The CDR3 length is 12 residues. Germline V CDR1 and CDR2: SGHTA, FQGNSA. The CDR3 here is CALFEGANGYTF. For the CDR3, the DNA is TGTGCCCTATTCGAGGGGGCGAATGGCTACACCTTC.

This clone was recorded a few times. The chain links TRBV19 to TRBJ1-2; D is uncertain. This CDR3 is 13 amino acids long. Trimming took 5 bases from V and 7 from J, leaving 14 bases between them. CDR1 is LNHDA, CDR2 SQIVND, per germline (reference sequence). Here the CDR3 reads CASSANGWVGYTF. Written as DNA, the CDR3 is TGTGCCAGTAGTGCGAATGGGTGGGTTGGCTACACCTTC.

The rearrangement joins TRBV18 to TRBJ2-7, with a possible D match to TRBD1 (5 bases). V was clipped by 3 bases and J by 2 bases, with 11 bases between them. This CDR3 spans 14 amino acids. CDR1 and CDR2 (germline): KGHSH, LQKENI. Here the CDR3 DNA reads TGTGCCAGCTCACCTCTTGACAGAACCTACGAGCAGTACTTC. It encodes CASSPLDRTYEQYF.

The CDR3 region has the DNA TGTGCCAGCAGGCCGGGACTCTTGTACCAAGAGACCCAGTACTTC. This sequence encodes CASRPGLLYQETQYF. The chain uses TRBV2 and TRBJ2-5, with a tentative D call TRBD2 (6 bases). V was cut by 6 bases and J by 0 bases, with 14 bases left in between. The germline CDR1 and CDR2 sequences are SNHLY and FYNNEI. This CDR3 has 15 residues.

V and J are TRBV3-1 (or the pseudogene TRBV3-2) and TRBJ1-1, with D possibly TRBD1 on 6 matching bases. The V gene lost 3 bases and the J gene lost 1 base, with 9 bases spanning the gap. Germline lookup yields CDR1 LGHDT and CDR2 YNNKEL (reference sequence). This CDR3 region has 14 residues. The CDR3 DNA is TGTGCCAGCAGCCAGGGACACAGGAACACTGAAGCTTTCTTT. Its protein product is CASSQGHRNTEAFF.

The chain combines TRBV3-1 (or the pseudogene TRBV3-2) with TRBJ1-3; no clear D gene. Trimming removed 3 bases from V and 10 bases from J, with 16 bases in between. Germline CDR1 LGHDT, CDR2 YNNKEL (reference sequence). The CDR3 extends over 14 amino acids. This CDR3 is CASSQDAGVWTIYF. The DNA for the CDR3 is TGTGCCAGCAGCCAGGACGCGGGTGTATGGACCATATATTTT.